Listed below are T cell receptor beta chains from one sample, sequenced in a study of cytotoxic CD8 clonotypes in ibrutinib-treated CLL. TCRdb keeps only in-frame clones here, not all; method: immunoSEQ multiplex PCR. The data contain roughly 45,000 clones, about 65% of them singletons. The sample was PBMCs, taken after 24 months of ibrutinib treatment. The receptors here all came from a human donor with chronic lymphocytic leukemia. CDR3s leave out the opening cysteine and the closing phenylalanine or tryptophan.

v_call: TRBV19
cdr3_aa: ASSFLGSYEQY

v_call: TRBV19
cdr3_aa: ASSMAGYNEQF

v_call: TRBV27
cdr3_aa: ASSLQGTSTDTQY

v_call: TRBV5-1
cdr3_aa: ASSTGTIGTGELF

v_call: TRBV9
cdr3_aa: ASGTRGTSLSGNTIY

v_call: TRBV5-1
cdr3_aa: ASSETGHTNTEAF

v_call: TRBV19
cdr3_aa: ASSIPRGPSTDTQY

v_call: TRBV19
cdr3_aa: ASSPNTGRSNQPQH

v_call: TRBV28
cdr3_aa: ASSLLGNTIY

v_call: TRBV15
cdr3_aa: ATSRAQPGNYEQY

v_call: TRBV18
cdr3_aa: ASSLASGTLNTEAF

v_call: TRBV7-3
cdr3_aa: ASSALAGGRDTQY

v_call: TRBV2
cdr3_aa: ASSEALARDQPQH

v_call: TRBV28
cdr3_aa: ASILSGQGNYGYT

v_call: TRBV7-9
cdr3_aa: ASSFRFGGIGDTQY

v_call: TRBV5-1
cdr3_aa: ASSKDPGTSRGGNTEAF

v_call: TRBV28
cdr3_aa: ASKSGNQPQH

v_call: TRBV7-3
cdr3_aa: ASSTWGGQPQH

v_call: TRBV19
cdr3_aa: ASSISGQYGYT

v_call: TRBV27
cdr3_aa: ASSLNGLLTDEQY

v_call: TRBV5-4
cdr3_aa: ASSSPGGNNEQY

v_call: TRBV28
cdr3_aa: ASSLFLAGGPGDYEQY

v_call: TRBV7-9
cdr3_aa: ASSLAGATDTQY

v_call: TRBV9
cdr3_aa: ASSASGGPLYEQY

v_call: TRBV5-6
cdr3_aa: ASSFIPGTTLRGTYEQY

v_call: TRBV20-1
cdr3_aa: SAEGGEKLF

v_call: TRBV6-5
cdr3_aa: ASRPPGQGNSPLH

v_call: TRBV29-1
cdr3_aa: SVSSSWGTDTQY

v_call: TRBV4-1
cdr3_aa: ASSHYRGTNYGYT

v_call: TRBV5-1
cdr3_aa: ASSFYEQY

v_call: TRBV27
cdr3_aa: ASRSLGGLYEQY

v_call: TRBV2
cdr3_aa: ASRREGPDTQY

v_call: TRBV29-1
cdr3_aa: SVGTGAYEQY

v_call: TRBV10-1
cdr3_aa: ASSESAGDYEQY

v_call: TRBV27
cdr3_aa: ASSTHGTAYEQY

v_call: TRBV2
cdr3_aa: ASSREGLDNQPQH

v_call: TRBV7-2
cdr3_aa: ASAKGAQSYNEQF

v_call: TRBV19
cdr3_aa: ASSMGQSNTEAF

v_call: TRBV7-3
cdr3_aa: ASSAGPGRNYEQY

v_call: TRBV6-1
cdr3_aa: ASSRGTVSYEQY

v_call: TRBV2
cdr3_aa: ASTRWVRTPGETQY

v_call: TRBV5-1
cdr3_aa: ASSLGGYGYT

v_call: TRBV10-2
cdr3_aa: ASSEGAGNQPQH